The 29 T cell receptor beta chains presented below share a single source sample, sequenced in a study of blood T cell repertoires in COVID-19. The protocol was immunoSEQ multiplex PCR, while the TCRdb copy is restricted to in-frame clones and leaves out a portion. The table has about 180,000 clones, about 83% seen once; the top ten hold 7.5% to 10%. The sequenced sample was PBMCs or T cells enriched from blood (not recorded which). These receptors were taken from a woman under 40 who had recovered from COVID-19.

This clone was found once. The CDR3 nucleotides read TGTGCCACCAGCAGACGGGACAGCCAGGGACCCTATAGCAATCAGCCCCAGCATTTT. Translating gives CATSRRDSQGPYSNQPQHF. The chain combines TRBV15 with TRBJ1-5; 7 bases align to TRBD1. There are 19 residues in the CDR3. V was clipped by 2 bases and J by 0 bases; unmatched bases: 13. CDR1 is LNHNV, CDR2 YYDKDF, per germline (reference sequence).

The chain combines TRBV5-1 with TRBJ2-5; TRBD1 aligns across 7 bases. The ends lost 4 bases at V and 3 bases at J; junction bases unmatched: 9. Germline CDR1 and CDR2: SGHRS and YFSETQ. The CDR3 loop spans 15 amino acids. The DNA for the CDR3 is TGCGCCAGCAGCCTACCCGGGGACAGAAAAGAGACCCAGTACTTC. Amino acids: CASSLPGDRKETQYF.

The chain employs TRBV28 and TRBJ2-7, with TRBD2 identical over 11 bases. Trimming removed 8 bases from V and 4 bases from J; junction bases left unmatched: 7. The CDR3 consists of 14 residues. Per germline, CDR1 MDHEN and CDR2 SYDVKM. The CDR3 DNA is TGTGCCAGCTCCACTAGCGGGAGCGTTTACGAGCAGTACTTC. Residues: CASSTSGSVYEQYF.

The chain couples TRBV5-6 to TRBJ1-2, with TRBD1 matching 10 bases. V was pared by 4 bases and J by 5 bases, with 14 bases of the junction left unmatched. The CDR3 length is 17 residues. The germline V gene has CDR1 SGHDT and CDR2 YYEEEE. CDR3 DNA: TGTGCCAGCAGCCCCGACAGGGGGCCTATTCGGGGGTATGGCTACACCTTC. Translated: CASSPDRGPIRGYGYTF.

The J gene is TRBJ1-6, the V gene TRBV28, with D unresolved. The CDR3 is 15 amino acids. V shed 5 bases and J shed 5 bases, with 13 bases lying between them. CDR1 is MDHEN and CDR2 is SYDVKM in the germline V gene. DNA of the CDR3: TGTGCCAGCAGTAATTATGCGGGGAATAATTCACCCCTCCACTTT. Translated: CASSNYAGNNSPLHF. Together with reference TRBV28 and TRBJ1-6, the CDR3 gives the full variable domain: DVKVTQSSRYLVKRTGEKVFLECVQDMDHENMFWYRQDPGLGLRLIYFSYDVKMKEKGDIPEGYSVSREKKERFSLILESASTNQTSMYLCASSNYAGNNSPLHFGNGTRLTVT.

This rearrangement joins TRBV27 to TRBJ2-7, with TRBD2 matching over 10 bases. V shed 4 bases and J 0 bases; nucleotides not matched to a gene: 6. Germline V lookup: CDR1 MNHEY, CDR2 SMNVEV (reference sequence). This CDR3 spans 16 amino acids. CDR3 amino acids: CASSSSSGSFSYEQYF. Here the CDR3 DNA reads TGTGCCAGCAGTTCCTCTAGCGGGAGCTTCTCCTACGAGCAGTACTTC.

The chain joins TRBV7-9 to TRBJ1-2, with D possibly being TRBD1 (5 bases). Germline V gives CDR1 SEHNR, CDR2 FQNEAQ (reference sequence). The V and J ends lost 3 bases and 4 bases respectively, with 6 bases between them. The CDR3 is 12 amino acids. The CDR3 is CASSFDSYGYTF. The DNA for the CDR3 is TGTGCCAGCAGCTTTGACAGCTATGGCTACACCTTC.

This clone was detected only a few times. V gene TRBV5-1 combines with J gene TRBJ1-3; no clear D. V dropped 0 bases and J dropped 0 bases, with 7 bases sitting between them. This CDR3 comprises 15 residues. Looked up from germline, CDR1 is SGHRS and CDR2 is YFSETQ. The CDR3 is CASSLAGSSGNTIYF. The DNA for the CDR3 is TGCGCCAGCAGCTTGGCCGGTTCCTCTGGAAACACCATATATTTT. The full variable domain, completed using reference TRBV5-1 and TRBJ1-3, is KAGVTQTPRYLIKTRGQQVTLSCSPISGHRSVSWYQQTPGQGLQFLFEYFSETQRNKGNFPGRFSGRQFSNSRSEMNVSTLELGDSALYLCASSLAGSSGNTIYFGEGSWLTVV.

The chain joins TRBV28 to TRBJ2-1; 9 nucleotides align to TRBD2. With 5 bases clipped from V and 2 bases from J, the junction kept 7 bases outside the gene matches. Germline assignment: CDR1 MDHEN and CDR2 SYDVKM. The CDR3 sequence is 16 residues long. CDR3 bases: TGTGCCAGCAGTCTGATCCTAGCGGGAACCTACAATGAGCAGTTCTTC. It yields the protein CASSLILAGTYNEQFF.

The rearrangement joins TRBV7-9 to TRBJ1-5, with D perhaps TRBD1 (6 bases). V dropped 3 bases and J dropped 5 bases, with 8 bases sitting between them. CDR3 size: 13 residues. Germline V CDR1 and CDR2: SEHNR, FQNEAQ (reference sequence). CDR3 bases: TGTGCCAGCAGCTTCTCAGGGGATCAGCCCCAGCATTTT. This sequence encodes CASSFSGDQPQHF. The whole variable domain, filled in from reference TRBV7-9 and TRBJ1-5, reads DTGVSQNPRHKITKRGQNVTFRCDPISEHNRLYWYRQTLGQGPEFLTYFQNEAQLEKSRLLSDRFSAERPKGSFSTLEIQRTEQGDSAMYLCASSFSGDQPQHFGDGTRLSIL.

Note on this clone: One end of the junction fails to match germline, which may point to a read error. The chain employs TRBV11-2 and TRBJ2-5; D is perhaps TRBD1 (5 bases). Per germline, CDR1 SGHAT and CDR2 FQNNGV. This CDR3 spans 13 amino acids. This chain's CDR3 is CASSLDRQETQYF. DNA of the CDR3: TGTGCCAGCAGCCTAGACAGACAAGAGACCCAGTACTTC.

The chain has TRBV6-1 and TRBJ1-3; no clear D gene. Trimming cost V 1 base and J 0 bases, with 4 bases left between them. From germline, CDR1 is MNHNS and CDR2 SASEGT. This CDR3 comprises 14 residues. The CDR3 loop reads CASSEGSSGNTIYF. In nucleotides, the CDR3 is TGTGCCAGCAGTGAAGGCAGCTCTGGAAACACCATATATTTT.

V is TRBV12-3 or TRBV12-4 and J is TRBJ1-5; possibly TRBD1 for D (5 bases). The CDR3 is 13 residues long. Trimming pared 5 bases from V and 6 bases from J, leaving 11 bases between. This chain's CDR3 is CASSGDLVQPQHF. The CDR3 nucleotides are TGTGCCAGCAGTGGGGACTTAGTTCAGCCCCAGCATTTT.

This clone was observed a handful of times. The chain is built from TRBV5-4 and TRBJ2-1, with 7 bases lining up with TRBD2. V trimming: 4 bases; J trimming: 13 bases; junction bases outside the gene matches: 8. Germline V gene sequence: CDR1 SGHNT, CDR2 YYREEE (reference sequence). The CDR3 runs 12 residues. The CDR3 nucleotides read TGTGCCAGCAGCCCAGGACTAGGAGGTCAGTTCTTC. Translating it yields CASSPGLGGQFF.

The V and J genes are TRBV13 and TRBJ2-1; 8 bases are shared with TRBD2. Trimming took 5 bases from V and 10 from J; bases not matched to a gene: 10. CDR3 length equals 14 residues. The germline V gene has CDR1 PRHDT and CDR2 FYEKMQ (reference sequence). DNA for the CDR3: TGTGCCAGCAGCCCGACTAGCGAGAGGGGGGAGCAGTTCTTC. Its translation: CASSPTSERGEQFF.

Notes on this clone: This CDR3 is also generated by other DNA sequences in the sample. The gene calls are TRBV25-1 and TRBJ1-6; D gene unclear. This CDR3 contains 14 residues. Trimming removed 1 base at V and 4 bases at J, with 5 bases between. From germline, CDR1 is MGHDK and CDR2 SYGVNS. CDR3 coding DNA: TGTGCCAGCAGTGAATCCGGGTATAATTCACCCCTCCACTTT. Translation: CASSESGYNSPLHF.

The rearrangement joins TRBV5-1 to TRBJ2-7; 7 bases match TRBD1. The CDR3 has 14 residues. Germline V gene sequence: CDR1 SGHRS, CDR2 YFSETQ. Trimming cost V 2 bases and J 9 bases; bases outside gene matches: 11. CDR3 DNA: TGCGCCAGCAGCTTTCAGGGGGACCAGGCAAGGCAGTACTTC. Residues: CASSFQGDQARQYF.

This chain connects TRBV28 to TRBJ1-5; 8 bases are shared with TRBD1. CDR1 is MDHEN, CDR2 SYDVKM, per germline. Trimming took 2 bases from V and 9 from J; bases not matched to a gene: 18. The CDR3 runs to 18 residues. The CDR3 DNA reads TGTGCCAGCAGTTTACGAGGAAGGGCAGGGGGCTCTGGGCCGCCCCAGCATTTT. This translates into CASSLRGRAGGSGPPQHF.

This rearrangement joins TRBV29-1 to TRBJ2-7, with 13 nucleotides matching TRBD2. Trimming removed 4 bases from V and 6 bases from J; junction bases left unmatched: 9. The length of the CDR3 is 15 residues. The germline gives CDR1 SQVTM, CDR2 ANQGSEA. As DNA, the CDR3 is TGCAGCGTTGTCCTACTAGCGGGAGGGCCTATCGAGCAGTACTTC. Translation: CSVVLLAGGPIEQYF.

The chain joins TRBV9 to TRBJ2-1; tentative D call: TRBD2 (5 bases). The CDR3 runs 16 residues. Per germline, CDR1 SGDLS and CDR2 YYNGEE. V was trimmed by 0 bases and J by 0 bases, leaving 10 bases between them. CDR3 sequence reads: CASSVVAGNSYNEQFF. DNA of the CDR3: TGTGCCAGCAGCGTAGTTGCGGGTAACTCCTACAATGAGCAGTTCTTC.

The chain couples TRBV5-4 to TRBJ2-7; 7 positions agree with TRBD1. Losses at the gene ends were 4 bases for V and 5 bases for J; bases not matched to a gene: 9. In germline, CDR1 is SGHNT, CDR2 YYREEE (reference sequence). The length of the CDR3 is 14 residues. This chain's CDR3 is CASSPTGRLHEQYF. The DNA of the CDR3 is TGTGCCAGCAGCCCGACAGGGCGACTCCACGAGCAGTACTTC. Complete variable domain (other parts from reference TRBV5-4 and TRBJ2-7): ETGVTQSPTHLIKTRGQQVTLRCSSQSGHNTVSWYQQALGQGPQFIFQYYREEENGRGNFPPRFSGLQFPNYSSELNVNALELDDSALYLCASSPTGRLHEQYFGPGTRLTVT.

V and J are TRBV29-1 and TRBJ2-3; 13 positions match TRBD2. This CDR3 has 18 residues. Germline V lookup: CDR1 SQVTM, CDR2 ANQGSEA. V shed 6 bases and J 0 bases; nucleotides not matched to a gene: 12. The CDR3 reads CSVEGLAGTDTSTDTQYF. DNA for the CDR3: TGCAGCGTCGAGGGACTAGCGGGAACAGATACTAGCACAGATACGCAGTATTTT.

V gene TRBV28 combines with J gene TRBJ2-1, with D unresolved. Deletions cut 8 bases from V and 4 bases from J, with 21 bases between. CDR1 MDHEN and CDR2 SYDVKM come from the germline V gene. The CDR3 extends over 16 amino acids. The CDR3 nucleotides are TGTGCCAGCGTAGACAACGCTCCTCAGGAATACAATGAGCAGTTCTTC. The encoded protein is CASVDNAPQEYNEQFF.

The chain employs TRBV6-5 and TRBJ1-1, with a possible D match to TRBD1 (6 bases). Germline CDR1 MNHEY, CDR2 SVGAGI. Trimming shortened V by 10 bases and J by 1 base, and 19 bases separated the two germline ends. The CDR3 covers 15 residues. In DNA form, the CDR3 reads TGTGCCACCTCAACCTCCACAGGGACGAACACTGAAGCTTTCTTT. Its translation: CATSTSTGTNTEAFF.

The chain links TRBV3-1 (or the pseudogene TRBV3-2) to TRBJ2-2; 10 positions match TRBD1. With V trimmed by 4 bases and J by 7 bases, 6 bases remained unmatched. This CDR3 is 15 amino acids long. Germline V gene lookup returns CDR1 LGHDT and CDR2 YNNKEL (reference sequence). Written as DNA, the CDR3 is TGTGCCAGCAGCCCCTACGGGACAGGGGACGGGGAGCTGTTTTTT. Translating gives CASSPYGTGDGELFF.

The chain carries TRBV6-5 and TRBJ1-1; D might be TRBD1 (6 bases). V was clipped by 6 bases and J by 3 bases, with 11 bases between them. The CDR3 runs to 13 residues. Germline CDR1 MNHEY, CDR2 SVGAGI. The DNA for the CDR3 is TGTGCCAGCAGACAGGGCCGGGACACTGAAGCTTTCTTT. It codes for CASRQGRDTEAFF.

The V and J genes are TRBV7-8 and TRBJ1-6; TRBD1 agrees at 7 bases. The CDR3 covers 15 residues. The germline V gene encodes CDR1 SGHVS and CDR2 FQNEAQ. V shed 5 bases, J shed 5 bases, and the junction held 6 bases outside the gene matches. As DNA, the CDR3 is TGTGCCAGCAGCCCCCGGGACAGTGATAATTCACCCCTCCACTTT. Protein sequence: CASSPRDSDNSPLHF.

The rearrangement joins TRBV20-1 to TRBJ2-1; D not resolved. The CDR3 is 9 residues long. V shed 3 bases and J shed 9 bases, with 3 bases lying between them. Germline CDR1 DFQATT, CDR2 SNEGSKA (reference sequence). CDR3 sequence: CSARSEQFF. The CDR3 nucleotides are TGCAGTGCTAGGAGTGAGCAGTTCTTC.

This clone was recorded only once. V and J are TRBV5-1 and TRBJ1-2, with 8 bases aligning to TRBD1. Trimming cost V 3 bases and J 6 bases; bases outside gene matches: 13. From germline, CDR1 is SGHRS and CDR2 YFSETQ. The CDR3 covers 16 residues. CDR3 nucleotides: TGCGCCAGCAGCTCTACTCCGGGACAGGCCGCGCATGGCTACACCTTC. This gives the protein CASSSTPGQAAHGYTF.